This T cell receptor (beta chain) was found in a study of T-cell memory formation after mild COVID-19. Overall study: Largely, TCR clusters stayed within a single donor.

This CDR3 contains 14 residues. The trim removed 6 bases at V and 8 bases at J, leaving 13 bases unmatched. From germline, CDR1 is DFQATT and CDR2 SNEGSKA (reference sequence). General study results and limits: Pre-infection memory carried some responding clones, suggesting that cross-reactive memory joined.

Concerning this clonotype: No antigen is known for it.

Each CDR3 protein gets one entry after TCRdb re-called the 5' RACE reads with MiXCR. Of about 500,000 distinct CDR3 sequences listed, 20% are singletons. The material sequenced was PBMCs or a T cell subset sorted from them (not recorded which). This TCR came from an adult woman who had mild COVID-19 (a few samples of this study predate the infection). Cell type and time point are not known. The J gene is TRBJ2-1, the V gene TRBV20-1; 7 nucleotides line up with TRBD2. The DNA of the CDR3 is TGCAGTGCCCTCCTAGGTTGGGGGGGATATGAGCAGTTCTTC. Translation gives CSALLGWGGYEQFF.